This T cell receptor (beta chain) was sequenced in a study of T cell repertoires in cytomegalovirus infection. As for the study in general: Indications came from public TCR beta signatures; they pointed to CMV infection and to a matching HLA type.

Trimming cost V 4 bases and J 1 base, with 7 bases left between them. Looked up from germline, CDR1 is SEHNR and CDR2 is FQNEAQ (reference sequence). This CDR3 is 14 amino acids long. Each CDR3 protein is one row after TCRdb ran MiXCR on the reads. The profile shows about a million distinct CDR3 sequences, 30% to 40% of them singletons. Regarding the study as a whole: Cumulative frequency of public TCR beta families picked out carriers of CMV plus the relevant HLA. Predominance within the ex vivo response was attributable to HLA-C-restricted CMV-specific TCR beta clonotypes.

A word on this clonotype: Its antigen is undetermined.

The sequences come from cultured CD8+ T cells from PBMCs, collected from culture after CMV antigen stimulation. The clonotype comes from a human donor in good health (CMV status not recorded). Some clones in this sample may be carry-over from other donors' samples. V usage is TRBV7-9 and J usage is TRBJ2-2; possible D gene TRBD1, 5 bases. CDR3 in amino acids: CASSSDKNTGELFF. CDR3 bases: TGTGCCAGCAGCTCGGACAAGAACACCGGGGAGCTGTTTTTT. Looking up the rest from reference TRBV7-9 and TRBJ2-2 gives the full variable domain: DTGVSQNPRHKITKRGQNVTFRCDPISEHNRLYWYRQTLGQGPEFLTYFQNEAQLEKSRLLSDRFSAERPKGSFSTLEIQRTEQGDSAMYLCASSSDKNTGELFFGEGSRLTVL.